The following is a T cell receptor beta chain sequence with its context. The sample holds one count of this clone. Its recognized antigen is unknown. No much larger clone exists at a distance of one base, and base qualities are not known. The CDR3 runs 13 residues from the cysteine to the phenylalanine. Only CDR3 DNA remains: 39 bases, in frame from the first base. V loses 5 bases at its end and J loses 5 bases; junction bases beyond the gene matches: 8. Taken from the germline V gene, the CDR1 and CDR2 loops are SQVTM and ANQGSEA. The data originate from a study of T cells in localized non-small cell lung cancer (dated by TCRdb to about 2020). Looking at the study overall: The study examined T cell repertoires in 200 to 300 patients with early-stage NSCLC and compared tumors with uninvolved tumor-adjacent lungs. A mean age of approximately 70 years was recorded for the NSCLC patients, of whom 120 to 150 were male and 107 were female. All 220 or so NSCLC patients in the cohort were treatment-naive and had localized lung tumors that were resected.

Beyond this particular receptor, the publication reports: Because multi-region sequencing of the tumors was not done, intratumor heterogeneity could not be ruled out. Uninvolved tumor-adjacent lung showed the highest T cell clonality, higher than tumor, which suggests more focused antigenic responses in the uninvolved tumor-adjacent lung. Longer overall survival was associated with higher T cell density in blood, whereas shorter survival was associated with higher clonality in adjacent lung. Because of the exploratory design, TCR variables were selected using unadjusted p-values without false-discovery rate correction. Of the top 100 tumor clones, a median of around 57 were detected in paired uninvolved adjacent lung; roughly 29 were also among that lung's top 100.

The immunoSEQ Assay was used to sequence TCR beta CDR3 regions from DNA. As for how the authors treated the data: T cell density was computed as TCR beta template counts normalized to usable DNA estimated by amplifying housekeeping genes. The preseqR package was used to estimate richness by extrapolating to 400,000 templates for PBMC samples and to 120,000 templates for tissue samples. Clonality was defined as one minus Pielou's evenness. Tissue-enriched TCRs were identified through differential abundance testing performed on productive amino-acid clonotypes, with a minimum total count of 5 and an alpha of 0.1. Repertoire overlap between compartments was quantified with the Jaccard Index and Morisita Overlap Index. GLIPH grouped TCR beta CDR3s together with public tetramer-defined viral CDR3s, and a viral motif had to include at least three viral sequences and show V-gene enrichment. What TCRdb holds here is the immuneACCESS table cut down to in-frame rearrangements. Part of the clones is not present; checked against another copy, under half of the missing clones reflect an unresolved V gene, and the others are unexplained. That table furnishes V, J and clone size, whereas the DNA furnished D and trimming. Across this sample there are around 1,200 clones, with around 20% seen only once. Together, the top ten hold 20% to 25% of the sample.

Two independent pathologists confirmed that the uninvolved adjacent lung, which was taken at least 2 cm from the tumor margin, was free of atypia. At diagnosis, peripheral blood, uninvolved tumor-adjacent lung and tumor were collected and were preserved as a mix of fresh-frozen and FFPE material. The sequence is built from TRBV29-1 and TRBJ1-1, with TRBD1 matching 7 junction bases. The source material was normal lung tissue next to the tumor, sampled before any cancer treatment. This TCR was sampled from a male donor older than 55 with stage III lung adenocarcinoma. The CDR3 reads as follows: CSVNQGGATEAFF. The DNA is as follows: TGCAGCGTTAATCAGGGGGGCGCGACTGAAGCTTTCTTT.